A selection of T cell receptor beta chains follows, all from one sample in a study of blood T cell repertoires in COVID-19. The data were produced by immunoSEQ multiplex PCR, yet TCRdb's version contains in-frame clones alone and is incomplete. This sample carries about 200,000 clones, approximately 83% of them seen once, and the ten largest clones take around 25%. Sequenced: peripheral blood. The origin of the receptors is a man aged 40-49 years with acute or convalescent COVID-19. The conserved cysteine and the conserved F or W are not part of the CDR3 here. Each record gives: J gene, V gene, CDR3 protein.

J gene: TRBJ1-3; V gene: TRBV30; CDR3 protein: AWGSSGNTIY
J gene: TRBJ1-1; V gene: TRBV2; CDR3 protein: ASRGKRAPNTEAF
J gene: TRBJ1-5; V gene: TRBV12-3/TRBV12-4; CDR3 protein: ASSFNGGPQH
J gene: TRBJ1-3; V gene: TRBV30; CDR3 protein: AWTVGVTGNTIY
J gene: TRBJ2-7; V gene: TRBV27; CDR3 protein: ASSLDRFSYEQY
J gene: TRBJ2-1; V gene: TRBV5-1; CDR3 protein: ASSLTGGSYNEQF
J gene: TRBJ2-1; V gene: TRBV4-1; CDR3 protein: ASSPYRQGFDEQF
J gene: TRBJ2-7; V gene: TRBV6-5; CDR3 protein: ASKTGQSSYEQY
J gene: TRBJ2-1; V gene: TRBV15; CDR3 protein: ATSTHFSGSSYNEQF
J gene: TRBJ1-2; V gene: TRBV20-1; CDR3 protein: SASAGFTGGGYT